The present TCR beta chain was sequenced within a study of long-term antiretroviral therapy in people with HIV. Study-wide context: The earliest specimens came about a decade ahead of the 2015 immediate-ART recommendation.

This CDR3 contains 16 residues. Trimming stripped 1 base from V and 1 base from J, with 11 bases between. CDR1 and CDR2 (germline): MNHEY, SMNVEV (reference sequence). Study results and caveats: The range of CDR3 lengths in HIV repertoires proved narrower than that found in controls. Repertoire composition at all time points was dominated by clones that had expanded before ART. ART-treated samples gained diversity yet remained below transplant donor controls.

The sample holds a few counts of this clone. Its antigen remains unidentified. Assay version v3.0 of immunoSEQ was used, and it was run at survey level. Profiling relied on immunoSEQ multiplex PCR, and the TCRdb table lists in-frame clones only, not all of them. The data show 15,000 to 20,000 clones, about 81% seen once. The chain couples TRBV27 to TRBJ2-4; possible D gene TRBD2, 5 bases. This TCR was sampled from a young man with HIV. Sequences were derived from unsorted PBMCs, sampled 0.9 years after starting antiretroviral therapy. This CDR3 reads CASSLFLAGAKNIQYF. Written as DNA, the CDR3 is TGTGCCAGCAGTTTATTCCTAGCCGGGGCCAAAAACATTCAGTACTTC.